A selection of T cell receptor beta chains follows, all from one sample in a study of OX40 agonist ivuxolimab in advanced cancers. The repertoire was sequenced with immunoSEQ multiplex PCR; TCRdb's copy has only in-frame clones and lacks some. This table holds 50,000 to 75,000 clones, about four fifths found once. This specimen consisted of CD4+ or CD8+ T cells sorted from blood, obtained in a trial of the OX40 agonist ivuxolimab. Source of these receptors: an adult with an advanced solid tumor such as melanoma, head and neck, liver or kidney cancer. Each CDR3 is given with its conserved first and last residue.

v_gene,j_gene,CDR3aa
TRBV21-1,TRBJ2-5,CAGSCRDSKETQYF
TRBV30,TRBJ1-2,CAWSGDRGPLSNGYTF
TRBV11-3,TRBJ2-2,CASSLDGGGITGELFF
TRBV21-1,TRBJ2-3,CARLRSGIDTQYF
TRBV27,TRBJ1-6,CASSSSGGTVGSPLHF
TRBV7-3,TRBJ1-1,CASSLMGVNTEAFF
TRBV27,TRBJ2-7,CASSFQGGPYEQYF
TRBV30,TRBJ2-1,CAWSALPVSYEQFF
TRBV7-9,TRBJ2-7,CASSLQGDSYGQYF
TRBV29-1,TRBJ2-5,CSVIMTGDETQYF
TRBV2,TRBJ1-2,CASRGRPGQANYGYTF
TRBV5-5,TRBJ1-2,CASKGDRGANYGYTF
TRBV5-1,TRBJ1-6,CASSRQMGNPPLHF
TRBV6-1,TRBJ2-3,CASSERRVAGGTDTQYF
TRBV6-5,TRBJ2-7,CASSYYTPSSYEQYF
TRBV15,TRBJ2-2,CATGLAGGEVAGELFF
TRBV2,TRBJ2-1,CASSRPGGHEQFF
TRBV18,TRBJ2-6,CASSASGANVLTF
TRBV18,TRBJ1-6,CASSPGQAAPLHF
TRBV6-1,TRBJ2-2,CASFGGNTGELFF
TRBV19,TRBJ2-7,CASSLRTGAASYEQYF
TRBV11-3,TRBJ2-7,CASSLDPLAGPGYEQYF
TRBV4-1,TRBJ2-3,CASSQETSGNGRDTQYF
TRBV18,TRBJ1-5,CASSLGFGFYSNQPQHF
TRBV7-8,TRBJ2-1,CASSLRDRVYNEQFF
TRBV5-4,TRBJ1-4,CASSRGGIGNEKLFF
TRBV28,TRBJ2-2,CASSGTLSGELFF
TRBV5-4,TRBJ1-3,CASSPTNSGNTIYF
TRBV4-1,TRBJ2-3,CASSQERRNGTDTQYF
TRBV10-3,TRBJ2-7,CAISEDRVSEQYF
TRBV5-1,TRBJ1-2,CASSQGGIGYGYTF
TRBV10-2,TRBJ1-2,CASSESMTLTNGYTF
TRBV6-6,TRBJ1-5,CASSRDRLGQPQHF
TRBV23-1,TRBJ2-1,CASSQSGQGGNRSSYNEQFF
TRBV11-2,TRBJ1-2,CASSLDAGPYGYTF